The next 30 T cell receptor beta chains were all read from a single sample in a study of T cell changes during pregnancy in multiple sclerosis. Clones were read by immunoSEQ multiplex PCR, and TCRdb kept only the in-frame ones, dropping some. The sample includes tens of thousands of clones, 70% to 90% of them seen just once. Sample: CD8+ T cells from peripheral blood mononuclear cells, taken in the third trimester of pregnancy. The receptors were sampled from a female donor with multiple sclerosis, enrolled in a pregnancy study.

The CDR3 region is CASSRSIPNTEAFF. The CDR3 coding sequence is TGTGCCAGTAGCCGGTCTATTCCCAACACTGAAGCTTTCTTT. The J gene is TRBJ1-1, the V gene TRBV19; D call uncertain. There are 14 residues in the CDR3. V was shortened by 6 bases and J by 2 bases, with 13 bases between the two germline ends. In germline, CDR1 is LNHDA, CDR2 SQIVND (reference sequence).

The table lists this clone with a count of one. This chain links TRBV27 with TRBJ2-3, with 10 bases aligning to TRBD1. This CDR3 spans 17 amino acids. The germline V gene encodes CDR1 MNHEY and CDR2 SMNVEV (reference sequence). V trimming: 2 bases; J trimming: 4 bases; junction bases outside the gene matches: 9. In DNA form, the CDR3 reads TGTGCCAGCAGTTTAAGGTTTGGACAGGGGGTATCAGATACGCAGTATTTT. This translates into CASSLRFGQGVSDTQYF.

The chain couples TRBV7-6 to TRBJ1-1, with D uncertain. The CDR3 covers 13 residues. V was clipped by 5 bases and J by 5 bases, with 12 bases between them. From germline, CDR1 is SGHVS and CDR2 FNYEAQ. CDR3: CASSRSRSTEAFF. CDR3 nucleotide sequence: TGTGCCAGCAGCCGATCTCGGTCGACTGAAGCTTTCTTT.

This chain joins TRBV6-5 and TRBJ2-7, with 9 nucleotides matching TRBD1. The CDR3 runs 15 residues. Germline CDR1 MNHEY, CDR2 SVGAGI. Trimming cost V 2 bases and J 4 bases; bases outside gene matches: 6. CDR3 coding DNA: TGTGCCAGCAGTTACGGAACAGGGGGCGGGTACGAGCAGTACTTC. Protein: CASSYGTGGGYEQYF.

The chain employs TRBV7-2 and TRBJ2-2; no clear D gene. The length of the CDR3 is 13 residues. Trimming stripped 7 bases from V and 2 bases from J, with 8 bases between. Germline V gives CDR1 SGHTA, CDR2 FQGNSA. The CDR3 DNA follows: TGTGCCAGCACCGACACCAACACCGGGGAGCTGTTTTTT. Its protein is CASTDTNTGELFF.

This chain connects TRBV4-1 to TRBJ2-7, with 7 bases that match TRBD1. CDR1 and CDR2 (germline): MGHRA, YSYEKL. V lost 3 bases, J lost 4 bases, and 6 bases stayed unmatched. The CDR3 has 14 amino acids. CDR3 amino acids: CASSQGDRVYEQYF. For the CDR3, the DNA is TGCGCCAGCAGCCAGGGTGACAGGGTTTACGAGCAGTACTTC.

This chain joins TRBV12-5 and TRBJ1-5, with TRBD1 as a possible D gene (6 bases). There are 14 residues in the CDR3. CDR1 and CDR2 from the germline V gene are LGHNT and FRNRAP. V gave up 1 base and J gave up 5 bases, with 9 bases separating them. The CDR3 here is CASGLEYRDQPQHF. CDR3 DNA sequence: TGTGCTAGTGGTTTGGAATACAGGGATCAGCCCCAGCATTTT.

This chain joins TRBV27 and TRBJ2-1; 10 bases align to TRBD2. V lost 4 bases to trimming and J lost 2 bases; unmatched junction nucleotides: 5. CDR1 MNHEY and CDR2 SMNVEV come from the germline V gene (reference sequence). The CDR3 runs to 16 residues. CDR3 DNA sequence: TGTGCCAGCAGTTCGCCCGGGACTAGCGCCTACAATGAGCAGTTCTTC. It translates to CASSSPGTSAYNEQFF.

The chain is built from TRBV5-3 and TRBJ2-7, with TRBD1 identical over 8 bases. TRBV5-3 is noted as an ORF with a role that remains uncertain. The CDR3 spans 15 residues. V shed 6 bases, J shed 1 base, and the junction held 9 bases outside the gene matches. The CDR3 here is CARTGSDRESYEQYF. The CDR3 DNA reads as TGTGCCAGAACCGGATCGGACAGGGAATCCTACGAGCAGTACTTC.

The V gene is TRBV6-1, the J gene TRBJ1-5, with D maybe TRBD1 (6 bases). Germline assignment: CDR1 MNHNS and CDR2 SASEGT. The CDR3 loop spans 14 amino acids. Trimming pared 6 bases from V and 0 bases from J, leaving 9 bases between. CDR3 protein: CASRWTDSNQPQHF. DNA for the CDR3: TGTGCCAGCAGGTGGACAGATAGCAATCAGCCCCAGCATTTT.

The rearrangement links TRBV27 to TRBJ1-1; the D gene is possibly TRBD1 (5 bases). Trimming stripped 5 bases from V and 7 bases from J, with 11 bases between. CDR1 is MNHEY and CDR2 is SMNVEV in the germline V gene (reference sequence). The CDR3 runs to 12 residues. The CDR3 protein is CASSLTGREAFF. The CDR3, as DNA: TGTGCCAGCAGTCTAACAGGCCGTGAAGCTTTCTTT.

CDR3 DNA: TGTGCCAGCACTTATAGCGGGGGGGCGGGGAATGAGCAGTTCTTC. Amino acid sequence: CASTYSGGAGNEQFF. The chain recombines TRBV7-3 with TRBJ2-1; 11 bases are shared with TRBD2. Germline loops: CDR1 SGHTA, CDR2 FQGTGA. CDR3 length: 15 residues. The V and J ends lost 7 bases and 7 bases, in that order; junction bases with no gene match: 9.

The chain has TRBV5-1 and TRBJ2-2; D remains ambiguous. V was cut by 4 bases and J by 2 bases, with 12 bases left in between. The CDR3 is 15 residues long. Germline V CDR1 and CDR2: SGHRS, YFSETQ. As DNA, the CDR3 is TGCGCCAGCAGCCCCCGACATGAAAACACCGGGGAGCTGTTTTTT. Translating it yields CASSPRHENTGELFF.

The rearrangement links TRBV4-2 to TRBJ2-7; no firm D call. The CDR3 runs 15 residues. Germline V gene sequence: CDR1 LGHNA, CDR2 YNFKEQ. V lost 0 bases, J lost 2 bases, and 11 bases lay in between. This CDR3 is CASSQDLLSAYEQYF. The CDR3 bases are TGTGCCAGCAGCCAAGATCTCCTCTCCGCCTACGAGCAGTACTTC.

The rearrangement uses TRBV7-6 and TRBJ1-1; TRBD1 might be the D (6 bases). The CDR3 extends over 13 amino acids. Per germline, CDR1 SGHVS and CDR2 FNYEAQ. Trimming took 5 bases from V and 8 from J, leaving 15 bases between them. The CDR3: CASSTIQGFEAFF. DNA of the CDR3: TGTGCCAGCAGCACTATCCAGGGGTTCGAAGCTTTCTTT.

This clone was observed a single time. CDR3 coding DNA: TGTGCCAGCAGCGCGGGACTAGCGGGAAATTTCAACGAGCAGTACTTC. This sequence encodes CASSAGLAGNFNEQYF. V and J are TRBV7-9 and TRBJ2-7; 13 nucleotides line up with TRBD2. The CDR3 loop spans 16 amino acids. Looked up from germline, CDR1 is SEHNR and CDR2 is FQNEAQ (reference sequence). The V gene end was trimmed by 5 bases and the J gene end by 5 bases; junction bases not matched to a gene: 9. Supplemented by reference TRBV7-9 and TRBJ2-7, the full variable domain reads DTGVSQNPRHKITKRGQNVTFRCDPISEHNRLYWYRQTLGQGPEFLTYFQNEAQLEKSRLLSDRFSAERPKGSFSTLEIQRTEQGDSAMYLCASSAGLAGNFNEQYFGPGTRLTVT.

This chain links TRBV4-2 with TRBJ2-2; tentatively, D is TRBD2 (6 bases). V gave up 0 bases and J gave up 7 bases, with 15 bases separating them. The length of the CDR3 is 16 residues. Germline CDR1 is LGHNA and CDR2 is YNFKEQ. CDR3 bases: TGTGCCAGCAGCCAAGATACTTCACTGGGGGGCGGGGAGCTGTTTTTT. Translating it yields CASSQDTSLGGGELFF.

This clone was seen a single time. The V gene is TRBV19, the J gene TRBJ2-3; 14 positions agree with TRBD2. The CDR3 totals 18 residues. V dropped 3 bases and J dropped 1; count of bases not matched to a gene: 6. The V gene's germline CDR1 is LNHDA and CDR2 SQIVND (reference sequence). CDR3 bases: TGTGCCAGTAGTATCTGGGGACTAGCGGGAGTCGGCACAGATACGCAGTATTTT. Its translation: CASSIWGLAGVGTDTQYF.

The rearrangement uses TRBV7-7 and TRBJ2-7; 7 bases agree with TRBD1. CDR3 size: 13 residues. V dropped 4 bases and J dropped 6; count of bases not matched to a gene: 6. Germline V gene sequence: CDR1 SSHAT, CDR2 FNYEAQ (reference sequence). CDR3 in amino acids: CASSSTGRGEQYF. The DNA for the CDR3 is TGTGCCAGCAGCTCGACAGGGAGAGGCGAGCAGTACTTC.

The rearrangement uses TRBV9 and TRBJ2-7, with TRBD1 matching 7 bases. Per the germline V gene, CDR1 is SGDLS and CDR2 is YYNGEE. Trimming cost V 3 bases and J 5 bases; bases outside gene matches: 8. The CDR3 is 14 residues long. The CDR3 sequence is CASSERQGLDEQYF. In DNA form, the CDR3 reads TGTGCCAGCAGCGAGAGACAGGGTTTGGACGAGCAGTACTTC.

CDR3 nucleotide sequence: TGCAGCGGTGGCCGACAGGGGAACTATGGCTACACCTTC. Protein product: CSGGRQGNYGYTF. The rearrangement joins TRBV29-1 to TRBJ1-2, with 8 bases that match TRBD1. The CDR3 runs to 13 residues. Germline assignment: CDR1 SQVTM and CDR2 ANQGSEA. V shed 7 bases and J 2 bases; nucleotides not matched to a gene: 6.

CDR3 in DNA: TGCGCCAGCAGCCTATCCGCTAGCGGGAGCTACAATGAGCAGTTCTTC. Protein: CASSLSASGSYNEQFF. V gene TRBV4-1 combines with J gene TRBJ2-1; 10 bases match TRBD2. Germline V gene data show CDR1 as MGHRA and CDR2 as YSYEKL. Trimming at V came to 4 bases and at J to 3 bases, leaving 6 bases not matched to a gene. The CDR3 runs 16 residues.

The chain joins TRBV27 to TRBJ2-5; TRBD2 might be the D (6 bases). This CDR3 is built from 14 residues. CDR1 is MNHEY and CDR2 is SMNVEV in the germline V gene (reference sequence). The V end lost 3 bases, the J end lost 5 bases, and 13 bases lay between the germline ends. DNA for the CDR3: TGTGCCAGCAGTTTTGGAGGGGTGCGGGAGACCCAGTACTTC. As protein: CASSFGGVRETQYF.

This clone was detected only once. Here the CDR3 reads CASSLRTGGQPQHF. The CDR3 coding sequence is TGTGCCAGCAGCTTAAGAACAGGGGGTCAGCCCCAGCATTTT. The chain is built from TRBV5-6 and TRBJ1-5; 8 bases match TRBD1. V shed 2 bases and J 6 bases; nucleotides not matched to a gene: 4. This CDR3 region has 14 residues. CDR1 is SGHDT and CDR2 is YYEEEE in the germline V gene.

This chain uses TRBV2 with TRBJ1-1; 8 bases align to TRBD1. The CDR3 runs to 14 residues. The germline CDR1 and CDR2 sequences are SNHLY and FYNNEI. The J segment lost 2 bases and the V segment lost 6 bases, leaving 5 bases of the junction unmatched. The CDR3 region has the DNA TGTGCCAGCAGCACGACAGGGGTTAACACTGAAGCTTTCTTT. It yields the protein CASSTTGVNTEAFF.

This rearrangement joins TRBV7-9 to TRBJ2-6; possible D gene TRBD1, 6 bases. Germline loops: CDR1 SEHNR, CDR2 FQNEAQ (reference sequence). This CDR3 has 18 amino acids. Trimming shortened V by 4 bases and J by 0 bases, and 16 bases separated the two germline ends. The CDR3 bases are TGTGCCAGCAGCTCCTTCCGGGACACCGACTCTGGGGCCAACGTCCTGACTTTC. Encoded protein: CASSSFRDTDSGANVLTF.

This chain links TRBV7-3 with TRBJ2-5, with a weak D call TRBD2 (5 bases). V was clipped by 5 bases and J by 4 bases, with 17 bases between them. The germline CDR1 and CDR2 sequences are SGHTA and FQGTGA. The CDR3 is made up of 15 amino acids. CDR3 DNA sequence: TGTGCCAGCAGCCCCTCGGTCCAACGGGGAGAGACCCAGTACTTC. Translated: CASSPSVQRGETQYF. The full variable domain, its missing parts supplied by reference TRBV7-3 and TRBJ2-5, is GAGVSQTPSNKVTEKGKYVELRCDPISGHTALYWYRQSLGQGPEFLIYFQGTGAADDSGLPNDRFFAVRPEGSVSTLKIQRTERGDSAVYLCASSPSVQRGETQYFGPGTRLLVL.

The chain links TRBV2 to TRBJ1-1; D might be TRBD1 (5 bases). Trimming left V 5 bases short and J 4 bases short, with 8 bases between. CDR1 and CDR2 (germline): SNHLY, FYNNEI. This CDR3 has 12 amino acids. CDR3 region: CASSPGGTEAFF. CDR3 sequence (DNA): TGTGCCAGCAGTCCGGGGGGCACTGAAGCTTTCTTT.

The V call is TRBV27, the J call TRBJ2-7, with TRBD2 identical over 9 bases. Germline V lookup: CDR1 MNHEY, CDR2 SMNVEV (reference sequence). CDR3 size: 16 residues. Germline trimming cut 5 bases from V and 2 bases from J; bases unmatched to any gene: 10. The CDR3 DNA follows: TGTGCCAGCAGTCCCCTCCCGCCTAGCGGGACCTACGAGCAGTACTTC. Translated: CASSPLPPSGTYEQYF.

The chain employs TRBV5-6 and TRBJ1-6, with D perhaps TRBD1 (5 bases). V lost 7 bases to trimming and J lost 5 bases, with 13 bases between them. The CDR3 is 14 residues long. Germline V gives CDR1 SGHDT, CDR2 YYEEEE. CDR3 amino acids: CASGRWGDNSPLHF. The CDR3 DNA sequence: TGTGCCAGCGGCAGGTGGGGGGATAATTCACCCCTCCACTTT.